Below are 10 T cell receptor beta chains sequenced from a single sample in a study of T-cell reconstitution after alpha-beta-depleted transplantation in children (dated by TCRdb to 2016 to 2017). Library preparation used PCR. The sequencing machine was an Illumina HiSeq 2500. TCR libraries were prepared with molecular barcoding, using unique molecular identifiers to normalize TCRbeta repertoire quantification. TCRdb cleaned the public reads at Q25 with fastp, built clones with MiXCR and kept in-frame beta chains. Rows merge per CDR3 protein into single entries with the most common DNA and genes. The sample yields 350,000 to 400,000 distinct CDR3 sequences; roughly 22% were counted once. The ten largest clones represent 3% to 4.5% of the sample. The input for sequencing was PBMCs from the stem cell graft donor, taken from the stem cell graft. Source of these receptors: a human donor who donated a stem cell graft to a child with acute myeloid leukemia.

This clonotype was seen more than once but under ten times. J is TRBJ2-5 and V is TRBV28; 8 nucleotides align to TRBD1. There are 15 residues in the CDR3. Germline assignment: CDR1 MDHEN and CDR2 SYDVKM. The J segment lost 5 bases and the V segment lost 2 bases, leaving 7 bases of the junction unmatched. CDR3: CASSLLGQGRETQYF. In DNA form, the CDR3 reads TGTGCCAGCAGTTTACTCGGACAGGGACGGGAGACCCAGTACTTC.

This clonotype was detected only once. The chain uses TRBV5-6 and TRBJ1-1; D gene unclear. The length of the CDR3 is 14 residues. Germline-derived CDR1 and CDR2 are SGHDT and YYEEEE. V was pared by 0 bases and J by 3 bases, with 9 bases between. CDR3 bases: TGTGCCAGCAGCTTGGGCGCAGGTCACACTGAAGCTTTCTTT. Translation: CASSLGAGHTEAFF.

The genes are TRBV5-1 and TRBJ2-1; D is unclear. Germline values: CDR1 SGHRS, CDR2 YFSETQ. The CDR3 is 14 residues long. V shed 0 bases and J shed 7 bases, with 11 bases lying between them. The CDR3 coding sequence is TGCGCCAGCAGCTTGGCGGTAGCATTTAATGAGCAGTTCTTC. It is translated as CASSLAVAFNEQFF.

The V gene is TRBV29-1, the J gene TRBJ1-4; the match to TRBD1 covers 12 bases. Germline assignment: CDR1 SQVTM and CDR2 ANQGSEA. This CDR3 spans 13 amino acids. The ends lost 5 bases at V and 10 bases at J; junction bases unmatched: 5. The CDR3 spells CSVPGQGAGKLFF. The CDR3 region has the DNA TGCAGCGTTCCGGGACAGGGGGCTGGAAAACTGTTTTTT.

The table lists this clonotype with a few counts. The chain has TRBV21-1 and TRBJ2-3; the tabulated D call, TRBD2, remains unverified against the DNA. TRBV21-1 is given as a pseudogene. This CDR3 region has 18 residues. This chain's CDR3 is CASNISGRAGGSTDTQYF. DNA for the CDR3: TGTGCCAGCAATATTAGCGGGAGGGCCGGTGGGAGCACAGATACGCAGTATTTT.

This chain uses TRBV7-9 with TRBJ1-6, with a weak D call TRBD1 (5 bases). The CDR3 has 15 residues. Germline lookup yields CDR1 SEHNR and CDR2 FQNEAQ (reference sequence). Trimming cost V 7 bases and J 7 bases, with 17 bases left between them. CDR3 loop: CASTPSGTENSPLHF. CDR3 sequence (DNA): TGTGCCAGCACCCCCTCCGGGACCGAAAATTCACCCCTCCACTTT.

V is TRBV15 and J is TRBJ2-1; 8 bases fit TRBD1. CDR1 and CDR2 (germline): LNHNV, YYDKDF (reference sequence). V shed 5 bases and J 2 bases; nucleotides not matched to a gene: 5. This CDR3 has 15 residues. The DNA of the CDR3 is TGTGCCACCAGCGGACAGGGTCAAGCCTACAATGAGCAGTTCTTC. Encoded protein: CATSGQGQAYNEQFF. Full variable domain (missing parts from reference TRBV15 and TRBJ2-1): DAMVIQNPRYQVTQFGKPVTLSCSQTLNHNVMYWYQQKSSQAPKLLFHYYDKDFNNEADTPDNFQSRRPNTSFCFLDIRSPGLGDTAMYLCATSGQGQAYNEQFFGPGTRLTVL.

This clonotype occurred many times. The chain carries TRBV12-3 or TRBV12-4 and TRBJ2-1; D not certain. The CDR3 is made up of 14 amino acids. V dropped 3 bases and J dropped 4 bases, with 10 bases sitting between them. CDR3 amino acids: CASSLVTSYNEQFF. For the CDR3, the DNA is TGTGCCAGCAGTTTGGTGACAAGTTACAATGAGCAGTTCTTC.

This chain joins TRBV6-2 or TRBV6-3 and TRBJ2-2; 10 bases match TRBD2. CDR3 length: 18 residues. V was pared by 6 bases and J by 4 bases, with 14 bases of the junction left unmatched. From germline, CDR1 is MNHEY and CDR2 SVGEGT. The CDR3 loop is CASSDGLAGGRFTGELFF. CDR3 nucleotides: TGTGCCAGCAGCGACGGGTTAGCGGGAGGTCGTTTCACCGGGGAGCTGTTTTTT.

The chain joins TRBV27 to TRBJ1-6; possible D gene TRBD1, 5 bases. The V end lost 3 bases, the J end lost 10 bases, and 13 bases lay between the germline ends. The germline V gene encodes CDR1 MNHEY and CDR2 SMNVEV (reference sequence). The CDR3 loop spans 14 amino acids. In DNA, the CDR3 is TGTGCCAGCAGTTTGGAAAGGGGAGGGTCACCCCTCCACTTT. Protein product: CASSLERGGSPLHF.